Below are 3 T cell receptor beta chains sequenced from a single sample in a study of CD8 T cells in ankylosing spondylitis. TCRdb analysed the 5' RACE reads with MiXCR anew, one entry per CDR3 protein. In the table there are approximately 220,000 distinct CDR3 sequences, about 26% of which are singletons. The sample taken for sequencing was blood, either unsorted or a sorted T cell fraction (not recorded which). The receptor set was obtained from a male donor with ankylosing spondylitis or in good health (not recorded which).

In this sample, this clonotype turned up many times. The rearrangement links TRBV7-6 to TRBJ1-4, with D possibly being TRBD1 (5 bases). There are 14 residues in the CDR3. Germline CDR1 is SGHVS and CDR2 is FNYEAQ. Trimming took off 2 bases at V and 8 bases at J, with 12 bases between the two ends. The CDR3 spells CASSLKGSHEKLFF. The DNA of the CDR3 is TGTGCCAGCAGCTTAAAGGGGAGTCACGAAAAACTGTTTTTT.

This clonotype was seen ten or more times. The chain is built from TRBV6-5 and TRBJ2-1; D is possibly TRBD2 (5 bases). The CDR3 loop spans 14 amino acids. The V gene's germline CDR1 is MNHEY and CDR2 SVGAGI. V shed 0 bases and J shed 8 bases, with 11 bases lying between them. In DNA form, the CDR3 reads TGTGCCAGCAGTTACTCGTTTCAAGCGGATGAGCAGTTCTTC. It encodes CASSYSFQADEQFF.

This clonotype has ten or more counts. The chain recombines TRBV29-1 with TRBJ1-2; TRBD1 is a possible D gene (6 bases). V was cut by 7 bases and J by 4 bases, with 13 bases left in between. Germline V gene sequence: CDR1 SQVTM, CDR2 ANQGSEA. The CDR3 sequence is 12 residues long. In nucleotides, the CDR3 is TGCAGCGCCTACAGGGAGAGCTATGGCTACACCTTC. This sequence encodes CSAYRESYGYTF.